This TCR beta chain was recovered during a study of breast tumors, draining lymph nodes, adjacent tissues. Per germline, CDR1 LGHNA and CDR2 YNFKEQ. Trimming took off 0 bases at V and 6 bases at J, with 14 bases between the two ends. The length of the CDR3 is 15 residues. MiXCR, applied by TCRdb to the multiplex PCR reads, yields one record per CDR3 protein. The table shows approximately 60,000 distinct CDR3 sequences, with approximately 57% occurring only once. Ten or more counts support this clonotype. Its specificity is unknown. Study-level points and caveats: The lymph node origin of tumor T cells was framed as consistent with a hypothesis, not demonstrated. Tumor and nontumor repertoires were significantly more similar in luminal-like than in basal-like breast cancer. Compared with lymph nodes, tumors were less diverse; compared with nontumor tissue, more. The data were judged consistent with most tumor T cells coming from lymph node and expanding in tumor.

V is TRBV4-2 and J is TRBJ1-2, with D tentatively TRBD1 (5 bases). This TCR was sampled from a female donor with breast cancer. Some clones in this sample may be carry-over from other donors' samples. Sequenced material: breast tumor tissue. The CDR3 sequence: CASSQEGRETDGYTF. CDR3 sequence (DNA): TGTGCCAGCAGCCAAGAGGGCAGGGAGACCGATGGCTACACCTTC.